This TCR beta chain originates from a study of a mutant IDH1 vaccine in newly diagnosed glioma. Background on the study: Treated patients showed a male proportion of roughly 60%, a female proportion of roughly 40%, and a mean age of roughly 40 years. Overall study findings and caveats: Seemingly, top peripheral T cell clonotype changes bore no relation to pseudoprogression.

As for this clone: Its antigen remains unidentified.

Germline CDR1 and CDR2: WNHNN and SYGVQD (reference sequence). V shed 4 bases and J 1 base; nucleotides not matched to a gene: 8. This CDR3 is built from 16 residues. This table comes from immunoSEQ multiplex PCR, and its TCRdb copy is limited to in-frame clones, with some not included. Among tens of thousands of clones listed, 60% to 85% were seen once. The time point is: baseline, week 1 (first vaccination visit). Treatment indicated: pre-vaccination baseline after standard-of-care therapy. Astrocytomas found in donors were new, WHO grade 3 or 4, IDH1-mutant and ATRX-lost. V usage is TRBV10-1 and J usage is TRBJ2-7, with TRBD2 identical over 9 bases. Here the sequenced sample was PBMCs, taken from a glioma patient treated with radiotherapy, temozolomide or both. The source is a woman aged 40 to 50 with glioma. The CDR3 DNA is TGCGCCAGCAGTGGCGGAGCTAGCGGGGAGTCCTACGAGCAGTACTTC. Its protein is CASSGGASGESYEQYF.